What follows is one T cell receptor (beta chain) and its context. This sample was included in a study of blood T cell repertoires in COVID-19. Trimming left V 1 base short and J 9 bases short, with 14 bases between. Per germline, CDR1 SGHNT and CDR2 YYREEE (reference sequence). This CDR3 is built from 14 residues. TCRdb's copy holds only in-frame clones and misses some; the assay was immunoSEQ multiplex PCR. The data hold approximately 170,000 clones, with approximately 82% observed a single time. The TCR was taken from a woman aged 50 to 60 in a cohort exposed to, infected with or recovered from COVID-19 (not recorded which). The sample consisted of PBMCs or T cells enriched from blood (not recorded which). The chain uses TRBV5-4 and TRBJ2-1; D unresolved. The CDR3 coding sequence is TGTGCCAGCAGCTTGATGGGCTCCTCGGTTGAGCAGTTCTTC. Its protein product is CASSLMGSSVEQFF.